Below are 20 T cell receptor beta chains sequenced from a single sample in a study of blood T cell repertoires in COVID-19. This table comes from immunoSEQ multiplex PCR, and its TCRdb copy is limited to in-frame clones, with some not included. Among about 46,000 clones listed, approximately 80% were seen once. The sequencing input was peripheral blood. The receptor source for this set is a man between 60 and 70 years old with acute or convalescent COVID-19.

The chain joins TRBV5-1 to TRBJ2-1; TRBD2 agrees at 9 bases. V was pared by 1 base and J by 0 bases, with 8 bases of the junction left unmatched. This CDR3 comprises 18 residues. CDR1 SGHRS and CDR2 YFSETQ come from the germline V gene. The CDR3 DNA is TGCGCCAGCAGCTTGTGGGCTAGCGGGGATAGCTCCTACAATGAGCAGTTCTTC. This encodes CASSLWASGDSSYNEQFF.

The chain employs TRBV2 and TRBJ1-2; TRBD1 aligns across 11 bases. The CDR3 has 16 amino acids. J was trimmed by 7 bases and V by 0 bases; bases with no gene match: 7. The germline gives CDR1 SNHLY, CDR2 FYNNEI. Here the CDR3 DNA reads TGTGCCAGCAGTGAAGCCTCCGGGACAGGGGGTTCTGGCTACACCTTC. It encodes CASSEASGTGGSGYTF.

This clone was detected only a few times. This sequence joins TRBV5-8 and TRBJ1-2, with TRBD1 as a possible D gene (6 bases). Germline V CDR1 and CDR2: SGHTS, YDEGEE. V lost 1 base, J lost 4 bases, and 8 bases lay in between. This CDR3 region has 13 residues. The DNA of the CDR3 is TGTGCCAGCAGCTTGCGAGGGGGCTATGGCTACACCTTC. Amino acids: CASSLRGGYGYTF.

V is TRBV5-4 and J is TRBJ1-2, with a possible D match to TRBD1 (5 bases). The CDR3 sequence is 13 residues long. Germline V gene data show CDR1 as SGHNT and CDR2 as YYREEE (reference sequence). V lost 0 bases, J lost 6 bases, and 9 bases lay in between. This CDR3 is CASSLGQGDGYTF. The CDR3 DNA reads as TGTGCCAGCAGCTTGGGGCAGGGTGATGGCTACACCTTC.

The chain has TRBV3-1 (or the pseudogene TRBV3-2) and TRBJ2-7; 7 nucleotides align to TRBD2. CDR1 LGHDT and CDR2 YNNKEL come from the germline V gene (reference sequence). The CDR3 consists of 17 residues. J lost 0 bases, V lost 1 base, and 9 bases had no gene match. The CDR3 sequence: CASSQAPQLATSYEQYF. The CDR3, as DNA: TGTGCCAGCAGCCAAGCCCCCCAACTAGCGACCTCCTACGAGCAGTACTTC.

This rearrangement joins TRBV3-1 (or the pseudogene TRBV3-2) to TRBJ1-1; 10 bases align to TRBD1. V gave up 4 bases and J gave up 3 bases; unmatched junction bases: 11. The CDR3 sequence is 17 residues long. Looked up from germline, CDR1 is LGHDT and CDR2 is YNNKEL (reference sequence). The CDR3 DNA is TGTGCCAGCAGCCCTCACGTCGGGACAGGGGCGGACACTGAAGCTTTCTTT. Encoded protein: CASSPHVGTGADTEAFF.

The chain is built from TRBV18 and TRBJ2-4; 8 nucleotides line up with TRBD1. V was clipped by 6 bases and J by 0 bases; unmatched bases: 10. CDR1 is KGHSH and CDR2 is LQKENI in the germline V gene. The CDR3 is 17 residues long. In DNA, the CDR3 is TGTGCCAGCTCCCCTATCACAGGGGGACCAGCCAAAAACATTCAGTACTTC. Amino acids: CASSPITGGPAKNIQYF.

The chain combines TRBV27 with TRBJ1-2, with 7 bases matching TRBD1. Germline CDR1 and CDR2: MNHEY and SMNVEV (reference sequence). This CDR3 has 15 amino acids. The J segment lost 2 bases and the V segment lost 1 base, leaving 4 bases of the junction unmatched. CDR3 nucleotides: TGTGCCAGCAGTTTATTGGCAGGGGGGAACTATGGCTACACCTTC. Protein sequence: CASSLLAGGNYGYTF.

This clone was seen only once. The genes are TRBV29-1 and TRBJ1-6; 9 nucleotides agree with TRBD1. The trim removed 5 bases at V and 9 bases at J, leaving 8 bases unmatched. CDR3 length: 14 residues. Germline V gene sequence: CDR1 SQVTM, CDR2 ANQGSEA. The CDR3 DNA is TGCAGCGTTACACAGGGGGCCCGGGGTTCACCCCTCCACTTT. Protein sequence: CSVTQGARGSPLHF.

The V call is TRBV5-5, the J call TRBJ1-2, with 7 nucleotides matching TRBD1. V trimming: 3 bases; J trimming: 4 bases; junction bases outside the gene matches: 9. The germline V gene has CDR1 SGHKS and CDR2 YYEKEE (reference sequence). This CDR3 is built from 15 residues. The CDR3 DNA is TGTGCCAGCAGCTGGGGGCAGGGGGACTTCTATGGCTACACCTTC. Residues: CASSWGQGDFYGYTF. Using reference TRBV5-5 and TRBJ1-2 for the parts outside the CDR3, the full variable domain is DAGVTQSPTHLIKTRGQQVTLRCSPISGHKSVSWYQQVLGQGPQFIFQYYEKEERGRGNFPDRFSARQFPNYSSELNVNALLLGDSALYLCASSWGQGDFYGYTFGSGTRLTVV.

The genes are TRBV25-1 and TRBJ1-6, with 8 bases identical to TRBD1. The germline gives CDR1 MGHDK, CDR2 SYGVNS. CDR3 size: 16 residues. V gave up 4 bases and J gave up 7 bases; unmatched junction bases: 9. For the CDR3, the DNA is TGTGCCAGCAGTGTAAAACTGACAGGGGTAAATTCACCCCTCCACTTT. Amino acid sequence: CASSVKLTGVNSPLHF. Combining the CDR3 with reference TRBV25-1 and TRBJ1-6 gives the whole variable domain EADIYQTPRYLVIGTGKKITLECSQTMGHDKMYWYQQDPGMELHLIHYSYGVNSTEKGDLSSESTVSRIRTEHFPLTLESARPSHTSQYLCASSVKLTGVNSPLHFGNGTRLTVT.

The V and J genes are TRBV11-2 and TRBJ1-5; tentative D call: TRBD1 (6 bases). The germline gives CDR1 SGHAT, CDR2 FQNNGV. The CDR3 has 16 amino acids. The germline V and J ends were trimmed by 3 bases and 1 base, with 13 bases remaining between them. CDR3 amino acids: CASSFSAGVSNQPQHF. The DNA of the CDR3 is TGTGCCAGCAGCTTTTCTGCAGGGGTGAGCAATCAGCCCCAGCATTTT.

This sequence joins TRBV24-1 and TRBJ1-2; D remains ambiguous. Germline CDR1 KGHDR, CDR2 SFDVKD. Trimming removed 2 bases from V and 10 bases from J, with 13 bases in between. The CDR3 is 13 residues long. CDR3 sequence reads: CATSDSTTFFYTF. The DNA of the CDR3 is TGTGCCACCAGTGATTCCACGACATTTTTCTACACCTTC.

The chain joins TRBV28 to TRBJ1-2; a possible D gene is TRBD1 (6 bases). V dropped 5 bases and J dropped 7 bases, with 14 bases sitting between them. The CDR3 is made up of 13 amino acids. Looked up from germline, CDR1 is MDHEN and CDR2 is SYDVKM. CDR3 amino acids: CASSRTGFGGYTF. The CDR3 nucleotides read TGTGCCAGCAGTCGAACAGGGTTCGGTGGCTACACCTTC.

A single count supports this clone. The chain is built from TRBV28 and TRBJ1-1; D perhaps matches TRBD1 (6 bases). Germline CDR1 reads MDHEN; CDR2 reads SYDVKM. The V end lost 8 bases, the J end lost 6 bases, and 19 bases lay between the germline ends. The CDR3 has 14 amino acids. The CDR3 coding sequence is TGTGCCAGCGAATTCCAGGGGAGTGGAGCTGAAGCTTTCTTT. Translating gives CASEFQGSGAEAFF. The full variable domain, completed using reference TRBV28 and TRBJ1-1, is DVKVTQSSRYLVKRTGEKVFLECVQDMDHENMFWYRQDPGLGLRLIYFSYDVKMKEKGDIPEGYSVSREKKERFSLILESASTNQTSMYLCASEFQGSGAEAFFGQGTRLTVV.

The rearrangement joins TRBV19 to TRBJ2-5; no firm D call. V was cut by 2 bases and J by 5 bases, with 12 bases left in between. The CDR3 contains 14 residues. From germline, CDR1 is LNHDA and CDR2 SQIVND (reference sequence). CDR3 bases: TGTGCCAGTAGTATATCCCTTGCGGCTGAGACCCAGTACTTC. Translated, it gives CASSISLAAETQYF.

J is TRBJ2-1 and V is TRBV3-1 (or the pseudogene TRBV3-2), with D possibly matching TRBD1 (5 bases). Trimming removed 4 bases from V and 5 bases from J, with 12 bases in between. Germline lookup yields CDR1 LGHDT and CDR2 YNNKEL (reference sequence). This CDR3 spans 14 amino acids. The CDR3: CASSLRQRNNEQFF. Written as DNA, the CDR3 is TGTGCCAGCAGCCTAAGACAGAGAAACAATGAGCAGTTCTTC.

V gene TRBV27 combines with J gene TRBJ1-1; weak D call: TRBD1 (6 bases). V was cut by 5 bases and J by 3 bases, with 10 bases left in between. The germline V gene encodes CDR1 MNHEY and CDR2 SMNVEV (reference sequence). The CDR3 is 13 residues long. This CDR3 is CASSPTGYTEAFF. The CDR3 DNA follows: TGTGCCAGCAGTCCCACAGGGTACACTGAAGCTTTCTTT.

The chain has TRBV5-1 and TRBJ1-2; unclear D gene. The CDR3 totals 15 residues. CDR1 is SGHRS and CDR2 is YFSETQ in the germline V gene. The V end lost 0 bases, the J end lost 2 bases, and 11 bases lay between the germline ends. The CDR3 loop reads CASSLEGNGNYGYTF. For the CDR3, the DNA is TGCGCCAGCAGCTTGGAAGGCAACGGGAACTATGGCTACACCTTC.

Details on this clone: This specimen includes other DNA sequences encoding the same CDR3. The rearrangement links TRBV19 to TRBJ1-2; 9 bases fit TRBD1. The V gene's germline CDR1 is LNHDA and CDR2 SQIVND (reference sequence). The V segment lost 6 bases and the J segment 1 base; nucleotides outside the gene matches: 3. There are 14 residues in the CDR3. CDR3 in DNA: TGTGCCAGTAGCCCGGGACAGGGTAACTATGGCTACACCTTC. Protein sequence: CASSPGQGNYGYTF. The variable domain in full, completed from reference TRBV19 and TRBJ1-2, reads DGGITQSPKYLFRKEGQNVTLSCEQNLNHDAMYWYRQDPGQGLRLIYYSQIVNDFQKGDIAEGYSVSREKKESFPLTVTSAQKNPTAFYLCASSPGQGNYGYTFGSGTRLTVV.